This T cell receptor beta chain was documented in a study of blood T cells in healthy people across ages. Study-wide background: T cells yielded about one barcoded beta molecule per two cells through template switching.

This clonotype showed up just a few times. Primed by a sample-barcoded 5' primer and a J-beta primer mix, a second PCR proceeded for 7 to 11 cycles. The authors tagged each cDNA molecule using a template-switch adaptor with 12 random nucleotides. TCRdb reanalysed the 5' RACE reads using MiXCR and keeps one entry per CDR3 protein. The sample holds about 1.7 million distinct CDR3 sequences; about 30% are singletons and the top ten take more than 6%. CDR3 length equals 14 residues. Germline lookup yields CDR1 SNHLY and CDR2 FYNNEI. V was pared by 6 bases and J by 6 bases, with 12 bases between. Sample donors were healthy Caucasian individuals that came from Russia, aged 6 to 90.

The V call is TRBV2, the J call TRBJ2-6, with D perhaps TRBD2 (6 bases). This TCR was recovered from a woman under 40 in good health. Input material: blood. In DNA, the CDR3 is TGTGCCAGCAGCGCCGGGGAGGCGGCCAACGTCCTGACTTTC. It encodes CASSAGEAANVLTF. Drawing the rest from reference TRBV2 and TRBJ2-6, the complete variable domain is EPEVTQTPSHQVTQMGQEVILRCVPISNHLYFYWYRQILGQKVEFLVSFYNNEISEKSEIFDDQFSVERPDGSNFTLKIRSTKLEDSAMYFCASSAGEAANVLTFGAGSRLTVL.